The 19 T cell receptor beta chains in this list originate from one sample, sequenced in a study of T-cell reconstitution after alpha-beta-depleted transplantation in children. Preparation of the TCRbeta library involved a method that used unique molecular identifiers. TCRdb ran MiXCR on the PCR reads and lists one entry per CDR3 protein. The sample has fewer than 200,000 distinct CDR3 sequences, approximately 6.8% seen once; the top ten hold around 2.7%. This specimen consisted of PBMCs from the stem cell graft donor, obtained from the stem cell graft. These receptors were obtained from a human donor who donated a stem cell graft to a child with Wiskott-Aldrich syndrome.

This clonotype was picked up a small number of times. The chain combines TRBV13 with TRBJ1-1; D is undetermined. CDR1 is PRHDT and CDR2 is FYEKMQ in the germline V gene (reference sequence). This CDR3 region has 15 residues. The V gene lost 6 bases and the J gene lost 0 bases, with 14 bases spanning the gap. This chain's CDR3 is CASRSHPAMNTEAFF. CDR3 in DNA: TGTGCCAGCAGATCCCACCCGGCTATGAACACTGAAGCTTTCTTT.

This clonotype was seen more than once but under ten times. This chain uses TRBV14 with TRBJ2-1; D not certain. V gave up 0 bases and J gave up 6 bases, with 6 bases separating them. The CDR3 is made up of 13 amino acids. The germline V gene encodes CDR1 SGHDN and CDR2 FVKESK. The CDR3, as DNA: TGTGCCAGCAGCCAAGACATGCTCAATGAGCAGTTCTTC. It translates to CASSQDMLNEQFF.

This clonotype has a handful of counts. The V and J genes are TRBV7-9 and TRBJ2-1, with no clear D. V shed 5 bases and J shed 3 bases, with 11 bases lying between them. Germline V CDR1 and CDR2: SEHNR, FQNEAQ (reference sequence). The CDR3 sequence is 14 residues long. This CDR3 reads CASSRSLDYNEQFF. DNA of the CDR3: TGTGCCAGCAGCAGGTCTTTAGACTACAATGAGCAGTTCTTC. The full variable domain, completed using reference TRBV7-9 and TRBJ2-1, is DTGVSQNPRHKITKRGQNVTFRCDPISEHNRLYWYRQTLGQGPEFLTYFQNEAQLEKSRLLSDRFSAERPKGSFSTLEIQRTEQGDSAMYLCASSRSLDYNEQFFGPGTRLTVL.

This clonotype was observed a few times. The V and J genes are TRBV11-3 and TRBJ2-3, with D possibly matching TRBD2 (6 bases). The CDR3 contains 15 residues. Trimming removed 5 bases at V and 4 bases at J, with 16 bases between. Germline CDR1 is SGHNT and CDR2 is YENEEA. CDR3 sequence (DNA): TGTGCCAGCAGCCCCGGGAGCCGTAAGTCAGATACGCAGTATTTT. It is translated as CASSPGSRKSDTQYF. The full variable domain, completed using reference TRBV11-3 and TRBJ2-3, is EAGVVQSPRYKIIEKKQPVAFWCNPISGHNTLYWYLQNLGQGPELLIRYENEEAVDDSQLPKDRFSAERLKGVDSTLKIQPAELGDSAVYLCASSPGSRKSDTQYFGPGTRLTVL.

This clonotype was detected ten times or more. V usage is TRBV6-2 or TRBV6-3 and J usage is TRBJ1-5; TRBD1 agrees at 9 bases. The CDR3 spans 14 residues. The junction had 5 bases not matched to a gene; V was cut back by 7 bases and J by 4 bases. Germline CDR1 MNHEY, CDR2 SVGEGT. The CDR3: CASNTGGYNQPQHF. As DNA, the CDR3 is TGTGCCAGCAACACAGGGGGCTATAATCAGCCCCAGCATTTT.

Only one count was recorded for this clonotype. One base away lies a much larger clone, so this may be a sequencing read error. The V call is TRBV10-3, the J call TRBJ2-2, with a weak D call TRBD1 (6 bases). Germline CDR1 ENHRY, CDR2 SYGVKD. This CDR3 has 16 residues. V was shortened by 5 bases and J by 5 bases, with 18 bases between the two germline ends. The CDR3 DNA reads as TGTGCCATCAGTCCTTCCAGGGGCCTGAAAACCGGGGAGCTGTTTTTT. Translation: CAISPSRGLKTGELFF.

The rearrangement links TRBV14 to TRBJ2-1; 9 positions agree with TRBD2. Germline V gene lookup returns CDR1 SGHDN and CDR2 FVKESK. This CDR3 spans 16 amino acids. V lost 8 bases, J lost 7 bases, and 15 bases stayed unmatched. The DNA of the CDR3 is TGTGCCAGCGGCCTAGCGGGGCGGGGGCTAGAGAATGAGCAGTTCTTC. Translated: CASGLAGRGLENEQFF.

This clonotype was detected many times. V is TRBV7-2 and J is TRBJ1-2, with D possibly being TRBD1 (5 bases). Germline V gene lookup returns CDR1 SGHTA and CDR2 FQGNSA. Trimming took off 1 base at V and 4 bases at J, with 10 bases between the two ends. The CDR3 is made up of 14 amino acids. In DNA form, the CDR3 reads TGTGCCAGCAGCTTAGAGGGGCTCAGCTATGGCTACACCTTC. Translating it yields CASSLEGLSYGYTF.

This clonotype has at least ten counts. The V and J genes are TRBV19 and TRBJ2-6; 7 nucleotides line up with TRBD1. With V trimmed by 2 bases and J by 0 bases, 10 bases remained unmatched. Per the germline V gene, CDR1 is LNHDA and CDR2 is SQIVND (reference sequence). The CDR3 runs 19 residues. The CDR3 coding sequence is TGTGCCAGTAGTATACAGGGACAGATTACCTTCTCTGGGGCCAACGTCCTGACTTTC. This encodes CASSIQGQITFSGANVLTF.

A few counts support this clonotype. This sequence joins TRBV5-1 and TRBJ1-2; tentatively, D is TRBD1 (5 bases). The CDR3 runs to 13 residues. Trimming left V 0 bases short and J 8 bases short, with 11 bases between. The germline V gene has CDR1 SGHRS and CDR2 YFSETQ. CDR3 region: CASSLAWGTGYTF. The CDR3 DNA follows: TGCGCCAGCAGCTTGGCATGGGGGACGGGCTACACCTTC.

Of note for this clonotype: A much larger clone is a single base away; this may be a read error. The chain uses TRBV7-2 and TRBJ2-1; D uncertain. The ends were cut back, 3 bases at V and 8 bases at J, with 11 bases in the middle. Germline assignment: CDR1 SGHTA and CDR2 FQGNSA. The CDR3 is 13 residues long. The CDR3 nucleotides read TGTGCCAGCAGCTTCGGCCCCCGAGATGAGCAGTTCTTC. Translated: CASSFGPRDEQFF.

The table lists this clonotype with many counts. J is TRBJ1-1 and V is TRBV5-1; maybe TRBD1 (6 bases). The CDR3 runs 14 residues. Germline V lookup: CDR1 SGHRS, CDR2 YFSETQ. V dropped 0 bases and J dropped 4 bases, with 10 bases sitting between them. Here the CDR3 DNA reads TGCGCCAGCAGCTTGGGCCAGGGGCGCACTGAAGCTTTCTTT. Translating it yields CASSLGQGRTEAFF. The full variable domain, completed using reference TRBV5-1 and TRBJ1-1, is KAGVTQTPRYLIKTRGQQVTLSCSPISGHRSVSWYQQTPGQGLQFLFEYFSETQRNKGNFPGRFSGRQFSNSRSEMNVSTLELGDSALYLCASSLGQGRTEAFFGQGTRLTVV.

The CDR3 coding sequence is TGTGCCTGGAGTGCTGGGACCCCGAATCAGCCCCAGCATTTT. It is translated as CAWSAGTPNQPQHF. The chain is built from TRBV30 and TRBJ1-5; D may be TRBD1 (5 bases). Trimming left V 1 base short and J 4 bases short, with 11 bases between. Per the germline V gene, CDR1 is GTSNPN and CDR2 is SVGIG (reference sequence). This CDR3 is 14 amino acids long.

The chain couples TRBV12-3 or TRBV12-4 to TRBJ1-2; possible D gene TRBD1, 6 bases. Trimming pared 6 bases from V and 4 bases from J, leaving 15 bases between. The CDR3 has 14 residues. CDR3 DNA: TGTGCCAGCAGGGGGATTGGACAGTTCTATGGCTACACCTTC. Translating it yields CASRGIGQFYGYTF.

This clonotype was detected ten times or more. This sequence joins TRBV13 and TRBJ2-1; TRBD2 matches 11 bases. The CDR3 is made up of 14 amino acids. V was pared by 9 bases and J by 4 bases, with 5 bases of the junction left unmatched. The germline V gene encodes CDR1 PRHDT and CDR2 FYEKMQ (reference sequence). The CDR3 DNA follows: TGTGCCAGTAGAACTAGCGGGGGTTACAATGAGCAGTTCTTC. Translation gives CASRTSGGYNEQFF.

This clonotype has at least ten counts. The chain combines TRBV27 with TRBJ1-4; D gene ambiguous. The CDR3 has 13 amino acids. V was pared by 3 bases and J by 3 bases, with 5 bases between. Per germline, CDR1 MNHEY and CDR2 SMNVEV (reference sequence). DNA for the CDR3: TGTGCCAGCAGTTTGGGTTCTAATGAAAAACTGTTTTTT. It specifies CASSLGSNEKLFF.

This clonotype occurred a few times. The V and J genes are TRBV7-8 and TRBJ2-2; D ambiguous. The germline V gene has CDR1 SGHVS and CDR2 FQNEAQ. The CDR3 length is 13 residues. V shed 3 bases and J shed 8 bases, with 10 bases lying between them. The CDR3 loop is CASSFLDGGELFF. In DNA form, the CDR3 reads TGTGCCAGCAGCTTCCTAGATGGTGGGGAGCTGTTTTTT.

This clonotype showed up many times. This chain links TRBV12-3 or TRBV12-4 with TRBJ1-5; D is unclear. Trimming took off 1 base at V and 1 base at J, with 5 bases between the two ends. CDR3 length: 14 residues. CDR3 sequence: CASSLVGSNQPQHF. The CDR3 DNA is TGTGCCAGCAGTTTAGTCGGGAGCAATCAGCCCCAGCATTTT.

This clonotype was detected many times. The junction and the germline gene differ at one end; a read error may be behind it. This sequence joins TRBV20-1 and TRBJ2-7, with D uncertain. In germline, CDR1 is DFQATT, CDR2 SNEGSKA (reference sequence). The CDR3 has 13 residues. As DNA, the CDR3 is TGCAGTGCTGGAGACGTGGCAGTCTACGAGCAGTACTTC. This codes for CSAGDVAVYEQYF.